This T cell receptor (beta chain) was identified during a study of early T cells in non-severe SARS-CoV-2 infection. Study summary: Alpha and beta chains were unpaired, from unsorted whole-blood bulk RNA. Whole-study results and caveats: The matching step, a VDJdb search, favored anti-spike CD8 responses and missed private and CD4 specificities.

Germline V gene lookup returns CDR1 DFQATT and CDR2 SNEGSKA (reference sequence). CDR3 size: 17 residues. The ends were cut back, 3 bases at V and 2 bases at J, with 20 bases in the middle. In this sample, this clonotype turned up many times. Its antigen is still unknown. In the library, individual cDNA molecules carried attached unique molecular identifiers. TCRdb analysed the 5' RACE reads with MiXCR anew, one entry per CDR3 protein. The repertoire includes about 63,000 distinct CDR3 sequences, roughly 13% of them detected once, and around 4.5% sits in the top ten. This chain joins TRBV20-1 and TRBJ1-5; D unclear. The TCR comes from an adult who was a healthcare worker with PCR-confirmed SARS-CoV-2 infection or an uninfected control (not recorded which). Material: whole blood. The CDR3 bases are TGCAGTGCTAGCCACTCGGGATCGCTGGTTGGCAATCAGCCCCAGCATTTT. Translated, it gives CSASHSGSLVGNQPQHF.